The 23 T cell receptor beta chains below come from one sample, sequenced in a study of breast tumors, draining lymph nodes, adjacent tissues. Samples came from axillary lymph nodes draining the breast cancer. In TCRdb, the multiplex PCR reads were re-called with MiXCR into one record per CDR3 protein. The table includes about 200,000 distinct CDR3 sequences, about 32% detected once. What was sequenced was axillary lymph node tissue. These receptors all come from a female donor with breast cancer. Some clones in this sample may be carry-over from other donors' samples.

As regards this clonotype: With a much larger clone just one base away, this may be a read error. V gene TRBV5-6 combines with J gene TRBJ1-2; D uncertain. CDR3 length: 14 residues. The germline V and J ends were trimmed by 1 base and 3 bases, with 10 bases remaining between them. CDR1 and CDR2 from the germline V gene are SGHDT and YYEEEE. In DNA form, the CDR3 reads TGTGCCAGCAGCTTGTTCGGGTCAGACTATGGCTACACCTTC. Protein sequence: CASSLFGSDYGYTF.

This clonotype has ten or more counts. CDR3: CASRGTGGYNEQFF. The DNA for the CDR3 is TGCGCCAGCAGGGGGACAGGGGGGTACAATGAGCAGTTCTTC. The V and J genes are TRBV4-1 and TRBJ2-1; 11 bases agree with TRBD1. V gave up 6 bases and J gave up 4 bases; unmatched junction bases: 2. This CDR3 spans 14 amino acids. Germline V CDR1 and CDR2: MGHRA, YSYEKL.

This clonotype was detected ten times or more. The V gene is TRBV6-6, the J gene TRBJ1-6; D is unclear. In germline, CDR1 is MNHNY, CDR2 SVGAGI (reference sequence). Deletions cut 7 bases from V and 10 bases from J, with 14 bases between. This CDR3 contains 13 residues. The CDR3 spells CASTPDDNSPLHF. CDR3 DNA: TGTGCCAGCACCCCGGACGACAACTCACCCCTCCACTTT.

A note on this clonotype: A much larger clone lies a single base off, so this may be a read error. The chain carries TRBV6-5 and TRBJ1-2; D may be TRBD1 (5 bases). This CDR3 is 13 amino acids long. Germline V gives CDR1 MNHEY, CDR2 SVGAGI. CDR3 DNA: TGTGCCAGCAGCAGAGGGGTGTCTGACGGCTTCACCTTC. Translating it yields CASSRGVSDGFTF.

This clonotype has a handful of counts. The chain uses TRBV30 and TRBJ2-2; perhaps TRBD1 as D (6 bases). This CDR3 has 15 amino acids. Trimming took off 5 bases at V and 6 bases at J, with 19 bases between the two ends. The V gene's germline CDR1 is GTSNPN and CDR2 SVGIG (reference sequence). The CDR3 DNA sequence: TGTGCCTGGCCGCCCCGCATCAGGGGTGCCGGGGAGCTGTTTTTT. Protein: CAWPPRIRGAGELFF.

The chain has TRBV6-1 and TRBJ2-7, with D possibly being TRBD2 (6 bases). Germline V CDR1 and CDR2: MNHNS, SASEGT. The CDR3 runs to 13 residues. The V and J ends lost 5 bases and 6 bases respectively, with 14 bases between them. The CDR3 loop is CASSHYRGSEQYF. The DNA of the CDR3 is TGTGCCAGCAGTCACTATCGGGGGTCCGAGCAGTACTTC.

This chain uses TRBV2 with TRBJ2-7; tentative D call: TRBD1 (6 bases). Germline V CDR1 and CDR2: SNHLY, FYNNEI. The CDR3 has 13 residues. Trimming took 8 bases from V and 5 from J, leaving 16 bases between them. In nucleotides, the CDR3 is TGTGCCAGCGCTCCCCGGGCAGGGGACGAGCAGTACTTC. It encodes CASAPRAGDEQYF.

This clonotype was detected many times. This chain connects TRBV19 to TRBJ1-3; no firm D call. The germline V gene encodes CDR1 LNHDA and CDR2 SQIVND (reference sequence). Trimming pared 3 bases from V and 0 bases from J, leaving 18 bases between. The CDR3 contains 18 residues. CDR3 protein: CASSIGRDRRLSGNTIYF. The DNA for the CDR3 is TGTGCCAGTAGTATTGGGAGGGATCGGCGCCTCTCTGGAAACACCATATATTTT. The whole variable domain, filled in from reference TRBV19 and TRBJ1-3, reads DGGITQSPKYLFRKEGQNVTLSCEQNLNHDAMYWYRQDPGQGLRLIYYSQIVNDFQKGDIAEGYSVSREKKESFPLTVTSAQKNPTAFYLCASSIGRDRRLSGNTIYFGEGSWLTVV.

This clonotype was seen repeatedly, ten times or more. The rearrangement joins TRBV15 to TRBJ2-1; D not certain. The germline V gene encodes CDR1 LNHNV and CDR2 YYDKDF (reference sequence). The CDR3 contains 13 residues. V was pared by 3 bases and J by 4 bases, with 7 bases between. The CDR3 nucleotides read TGTGCCACCAGCAGTTACGAGTACAATGAGCAGTTCTTC. This gives the protein CATSSYEYNEQFF.

With regard to this clonotype: Lacking the conserved final phenylalanine or tryptophan, this CDR3 likely reflects a read error. The chain uses TRBV12-3 or TRBV12-4 and TRBJ2-2, with D hard to call. CDR3 length: 14 amino acids. With 6 bases removed from V and 0 bases from J, the gap between germline ends came to 8 bases. The CDR3 region has the DNA TGTGCCAGCAGGCACGGTACGAACACCGGGGAGCTGTTTTCT. This sequence encodes CASRHGTNTGELFS.

The chain couples TRBV30 to TRBJ1-4; D ambiguous. Between the trimmed V and J ends, which lost 2 bases and 10 bases, there was a span of 8 bases. The germline CDR1 and CDR2 sequences are GTSNPN and SVGIG (reference sequence). The CDR3 is 11 amino acids. CDR3 DNA: TGTGCCTGGAGTATGGATGGAAAACTGTTTTTT. The encoded protein is CAWSMDGKLFF.

V is TRBV6-2 or TRBV6-3 and J is TRBJ2-1, with 14 bases lining up with TRBD2. This CDR3 has 15 residues. Germline values: CDR1 MNHEY, CDR2 SVGEGT. J lost 7 bases, V lost 10 bases, and 9 bases had no gene match. The CDR3 DNA sequence: TGTGCCACGGACTCCGGGACTAGCGGGAGTAATGAGCAGTTCTTC. Amino acid sequence: CATDSGTSGSNEQFF.

This clonotype was picked up many times. The V call is TRBV7-9, the J call TRBJ2-7; the match to TRBD2 covers 10 bases. The ends lost 5 bases at V and 7 bases at J; junction bases unmatched: 8. Germline CDR1 reads SEHNR; CDR2 reads FQNEAQ (reference sequence). The CDR3 extends over 14 amino acids. The DNA of the CDR3 is TGTGCCAGCAGCAGTCTAGCGGGAGTAGGGGAGCAGTACTTC. This gives the protein CASSSLAGVGEQYF.

This clonotype was counted ten times or more. The chain links TRBV5-4 to TRBJ2-3, with 7 bases that match TRBD2. Per the germline V gene, CDR1 is SGHNT and CDR2 is YYREEE (reference sequence). This CDR3 comprises 16 residues. V shed 3 bases, J shed 0 bases, and the junction held 7 bases outside the gene matches. The CDR3 bases are TGTGCCAGCAGCTACGCCGGGACTACAAGCACAGATACGCAGTATTTT. It specifies CASSYAGTTSTDTQYF.

This clonotype was observed a few times. The chain combines TRBV6-5 with TRBJ1-1; D is unresolved. The V and J ends lost 2 bases and 4 bases respectively, with 8 bases between them. Germline V gene data show CDR1 as MNHEY and CDR2 as SVGAGI. This CDR3 spans 13 amino acids. CDR3 DNA: TGTGCCAGCAGTTACCTGGAGGCCACTGAAGCTTTCTTT. It encodes CASSYLEATEAFF.

As regards this clonotype: This may stem from a read error, because a much larger clone lies one nucleotide away. The chain recombines TRBV18 with TRBJ2-7; tentatively, D is TRBD1 (7 bases). Germline assignment: CDR1 KGHSH and CDR2 LQKENI. V gave up 3 bases and J gave up 7 bases, with 13 bases separating them. The CDR3 runs 13 residues. Written as DNA, the CDR3 is TGTGCCAGCTCACCCGCGACAGGGAGGGAGCAGTACTTC. Its translation is CASSPATGREQYF.

Notes on this clonotype: Given a much more abundant clone one base away, this may be a read error. The V call is TRBV12-5, the J call TRBJ2-1; a possible D gene is TRBD2 (5 bases). CDR3 length: 13 amino acids. Germline CDR1 LGHNT, CDR2 FRNRAP. Trimming stripped 4 bases from V and 11 bases from J, with 15 bases between. CDR3 nucleotides: TGTGCTAGTGGTTCCCGGGGTAAGAATAAGCAGTTCTTC. Encoded protein: CASGSRGKNKQFF.

V usage is TRBV6-1 and J usage is TRBJ2-4, with 9 bases fitting TRBD2. Trimming took 6 bases from V and 1 from J; bases not matched to a gene: 4. The CDR3 runs to 15 residues. The V gene's germline CDR1 is MNHNS and CDR2 SASEGT. CDR3 coding DNA: TGTGCCAGCAGAGACAGCGGGGGGGCCAAAAACATTCAGTACTTC. The encoded protein is CASRDSGGAKNIQYF.

This clonotype appeared many times. Compared with germline, one end of the junction differs, possibly owing to a read error. The chain joins TRBV7-7 to TRBJ2-5; TRBD2 matches 9 bases. Germline loops: CDR1 SSHAT, CDR2 FNYEAQ (reference sequence). This CDR3 has 16 amino acids. CDR3 bases: TGTGCTAGCAGCTCCTCGGCTAGCGGGGTAGGAGAGACCCAGTACTTC. This sequence encodes CASSSSASGVGETQYF. Together with reference TRBV7-7 and TRBJ2-5, the CDR3 gives the full variable domain: GAGVSQSPRYKVTKRGQDVTLRCDPISSHATLYWYQQALGQGPEFLTYFNYEAQPDKSGLPSDRFSAERPEGSISTLTIQRTEQRDSAMYRCASSSSASGVGETQYFGPGTRLLVL.

The chain is built from TRBV11-2 and TRBJ1-6; 11 nucleotides line up with TRBD1. The trim removed 2 bases at V and 11 bases at J, leaving 5 bases unmatched. CDR3 length: 15 amino acids. Germline loops: CDR1 SGHAT, CDR2 FQNNGV. The CDR3 loop reads CASSLRDRGITPLHF. The CDR3 DNA sequence: TGTGCCAGCAGCTTAAGGGACAGGGGGATAACACCCCTCCACTTT.

This clonotype was seen ten or more times. V usage is TRBV12-3 or TRBV12-4 and J usage is TRBJ2-2; the D gene could be TRBD1 or TRBD2 (6 bases each). V lost 4 bases and J lost 3, with 18 bases in between. This CDR3 has 17 residues. The CDR3, as DNA: TGTGCCAGCAGTTCTTTTTTAGAGGGGGGTTACACCGGGGAGCTGTTTTTT. It translates to CASSSFLEGGYTGELFF.

This clonotype was found many times. The chain has TRBV2 and TRBJ2-1; 16 nucleotides align to TRBD2. CDR3 size: 18 residues. CDR1 is SNHLY, CDR2 FYNNEI, per germline. Trimming removed 5 bases from V and 7 bases from J; junction bases left unmatched: 11. The CDR3 is CASSRRPGTSGGANEQFF. As DNA, the CDR3 is TGTGCCAGCAGTCGACGTCCCGGGACTAGCGGGGGGGCGAATGAGCAGTTCTTC.

This clonotype was recorded at least ten times. The V gene is TRBV20-1, the J gene TRBJ2-3, with 11 bases fitting TRBD2. From germline, CDR1 is DFQATT and CDR2 SNEGSKA (reference sequence). The CDR3 totals 14 residues. With 5 bases clipped from V and 2 bases from J, the junction kept 3 bases outside the gene matches. The CDR3 DNA follows: TGCAGTGCTCTAGCGGGGGGACTCACAGATACGCAGTATTTT. Translated: CSALAGGLTDTQYF.